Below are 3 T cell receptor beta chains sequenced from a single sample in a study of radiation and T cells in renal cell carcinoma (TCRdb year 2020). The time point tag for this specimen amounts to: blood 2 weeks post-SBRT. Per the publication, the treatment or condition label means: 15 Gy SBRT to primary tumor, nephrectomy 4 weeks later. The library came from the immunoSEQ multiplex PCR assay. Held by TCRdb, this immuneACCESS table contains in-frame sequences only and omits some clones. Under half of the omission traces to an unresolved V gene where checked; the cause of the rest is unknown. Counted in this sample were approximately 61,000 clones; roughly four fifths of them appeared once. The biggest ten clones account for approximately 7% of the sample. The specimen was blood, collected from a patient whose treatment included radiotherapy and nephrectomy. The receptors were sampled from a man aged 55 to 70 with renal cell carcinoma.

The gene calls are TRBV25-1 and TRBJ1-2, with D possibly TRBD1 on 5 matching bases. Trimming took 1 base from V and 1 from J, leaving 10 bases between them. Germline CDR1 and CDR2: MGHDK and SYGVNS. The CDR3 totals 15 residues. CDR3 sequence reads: CASSEWEGNNYGYTF. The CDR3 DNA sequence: TGTGCCAGCAGTGAATGGGAGGGGAATAACTATGGCTACACCTTC.

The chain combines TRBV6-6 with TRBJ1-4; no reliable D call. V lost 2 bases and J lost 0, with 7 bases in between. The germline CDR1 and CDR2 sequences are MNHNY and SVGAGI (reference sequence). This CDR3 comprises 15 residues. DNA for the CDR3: TGTGCCAGCAGTTACGCAGGAACAACTAATGAAAAACTGTTTTTT. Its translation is CASSYAGTTNEKLFF.

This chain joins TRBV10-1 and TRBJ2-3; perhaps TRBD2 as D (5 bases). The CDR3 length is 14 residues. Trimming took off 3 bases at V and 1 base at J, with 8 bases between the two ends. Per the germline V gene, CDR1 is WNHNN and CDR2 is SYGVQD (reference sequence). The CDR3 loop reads CASSEEGGTDTQYF. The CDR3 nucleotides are TGCGCCAGCAGTGAAGAGGGAGGCACAGATACGCAGTATTTT.